This T cell receptor (beta chain) was recorded in a study of shared clonotypes between healthy human individuals. Per the authors' pipeline: Junction-only immunoSEQ data arrived without quality scores, meaning filtering differed. This table comes from immunoSEQ multiplex PCR, and its TCRdb copy is limited to in-frame clones, with some not included. The V and J calls and clone size come from that table; D and trimming were worked out from the DNA. The profile shows under 750,000 clones, around 70% of them singletons. The V end lost 3 bases, the J end lost 4 bases, and 13 bases lay between the germline ends. Germline V CDR1 and CDR2: SGDLS, YYNGEE. This CDR3 has 15 amino acids. Negatively enriched CD4+ T cells were divided by CD45RA into naive and memory.

The chain recombines TRBV9 with TRBJ1-4; weak D call: TRBD1 (5 bases). The receptor's source is a woman aged 25 to 45 in good health. Sequences were obtained from memory CD4+ T cells sorted from blood. Subset given: CD45RA-negative fraction. The CDR3 is CASSGVQGGNEKLFF. CDR3 DNA: TGTGCCAGCAGCGGCGTGCAGGGAGGTAATGAAAAACTGTTTTTT.